The clone carrying this T cell receptor beta chain was detected many times. The CDR3 spans 11 residues. Trimming shortened V by 7 bases and J by 9 bases, and 9 bases separated the two germline ends. CDR1 is MNHEY, CDR2 SVGEGT, per germline. One entry per CDR3 protein, called by TCRdb with MiXCR from the 5' RACE reads. The sample lists approximately 10,000 distinct CDR3 sequences; approximately 5.3% were seen once. These data originate in a study of T cells after yellow fever vaccination. Findings and caveats of the study: Detection of almost all vaccine-responding clonotypes in sorted memory subsets failed on day 0.

The specimen comprised PBMCs, either bulk or a sorted T-cell subset (CD4+, CD8+, memory, or dextramer-sorted; not recorded which), sampled on the day of the yellow fever booster vaccination. The receptor was isolated from a man aged 30 to 39 who received the YFV17D yellow fever vaccine. The chain uses TRBV6-2 or TRBV6-3 and TRBJ2-2, with D unresolved. CDR3 in amino acids: CASTNKRELFF. The CDR3 DNA is TGTGCCAGCACTAACAAAAGGGAGCTGTTTTTT.